The rows below give T cell receptor beta chains drawn from one sample of a study of metastatic and nonmetastatic thyroid tumors. MiXCR reprocessed the PCR reads for TCRdb. The sample includes 50,000 or so clones, about 25% of them seen just once. Sequenced input: blood. All receptors come from a male donor with papillary thyroid cancer or a benign thyroid nodule (not recorded which). Some clones in this sample may be carry-over from other donors' samples. The CDR3 runs from the conserved cysteine through the conserved F or W. Fields, in order: CDR3 protein, CDR3 DNA, D gene, J gene, V gene, clone size. A D gene is named only where the DNA matches it firmly. The size entry is marked missing in some rows and otherwise reads once, few, many or a size class.

CATGAGELFF TGTGCCACCGGCGCCGGGGAGCTGTTTTTT NA TRBJ2-2 TRBV6-1 many
CASSDGWTFSGANVLTF TGTGCCAGCAGTGACGGTTGGACCTTCTCTGGGGCCAACGTCCTCACTTTC NA TRBJ2-6 TRBV6-4 few
CASSEGRWDRNNYGYTF TGTGCCAGCAGTGAAGGCCGTTGGGACAGGAATAACTATGGCTACACCTTC TRBD1 TRBJ1-2 TRBV2 NA
CASSLDRTSEDNEQFF TGTGCCAGCAGCTTAGATCGGACTAGCGAGGACAATGAGCAGTTCTTC TRBD2 TRBJ2-1 TRBV11-2 NA
CAWTTGGEQYF TGTGCCTGGACAACAGGGGGCGAGCAGTACTTC TRBD1 TRBJ2-7 TRBV30 NA
CASSSGTSGNYEQYF TGTGCCAGCAGCTCCGGGACTAGCGGGAATTACGAGCAGTACTTC TRBD2 TRBJ2-7 TRBV5-4 many
CASSPQGVSTDTQYF TGTGCCAGCAGTCCCCAGGGGGTTAGCACAGATACGCAGTATTTT TRBD1 TRBJ2-3 TRBV2 many
CASSRDFNEQFF TGTGCCAGCAGCCGGGACTTCAATGAGCAGTTCTTC NA TRBJ2-1 TRBV7-9 many
CASGLGWGDPATDTQYF TGTGCTAGTGGTTTGGGTTGGGGGGACCCCGCCACAGATACGCAGTATTTT NA TRBJ2-3 TRBV12-5 few
CASSQPPGQGTTDTQYF TGTGCCAGTAGCCAACCCCCCGGACAGGGGACCACAGATACGCAGTATTTT TRBD1 TRBJ2-3 TRBV14 few
CASTRGPSGRLQIRSIF NA NA TRBJ2-3 TRBV6-2/TRBV6-3 NA
CASGLLTSGRAPYEQYF TGTGCCAGCGGTTTATTGACTAGCGGGAGGGCCCCCTACGAGCAGTACTTC TRBD2 TRBJ2-7 TRBV27 many
CASSQHLWGADGYTF TGTGCCAGCAGCCAACACTTGTGGGGGGCTGATGGCTACACCTTC NA TRBJ1-2 TRBV5-5 NA
CAWSPVRANEQFF TGTGCCTGGAGTCCGGTGCGAGCTAATGAGCAGTTCTTC NA TRBJ2-1 TRBV30 NA
CASRAAGGPQTDTQYF TGTGCCAGTAGAGCAGCGGGAGGGCCTCAGACGGATACGCAGTATTTT TRBD2 TRBJ2-3 TRBV19 many
CASSSSGDPSYEQYF TGTGCCAGCAGCTCCTCAGGCGACCCCTCCTACGAGCAGTACTTC NA TRBJ2-7 TRBV7-8 NA
CASSLYFVRGGNQPQHF TGTGCCAGCAGTTTGTATTTTGTTCGGGGGGGCAACCAGCCCCAGCATTTT NA TRBJ1-5 TRBV27 many
CASAYLAGGSDTQYF TGTGCCAGCGCCTATCTAGCGGGAGGGTCAGATACGCAGTATTTT TRBD2 TRBJ2-3 TRBV12-3/TRBV12-4 many
CASRGDSYEQYF TGTGCCAGTAGGGGGGACTCCTACGAGCAGTACTTC NA TRBJ2-7 TRBV19 few
CAWALGSPLHF TGTGCCTGGGCCCTAGGTTCACCCCTCCACTTT NA TRBJ1-6 TRBV30 NA
CASSAPGTRLSEQYF TGCGCCAGCAGCGCCCCCGGGACTAGATTATCCGAGCAGTACTTC TRBD2 TRBJ2-7 TRBV5-1 many
CASSSTQTGGLFF TGTGCCAGCAGCTCAACTCAAACCGGGGGGCTGTTTTTT NA TRBJ2-2 TRBV13 many
CASSLRGSGSGTGELFF TGTGCCAGCAGCCTTAGAGGAAGCGGGAGCGGCACCGGGGAGCTGTTTTTT TRBD2 TRBJ2-2 TRBV3-1 many
CASSPSNTGGLFF TGTGCCAGCAGCCCATCGAACACCGGGGGGCTGTTTTTT NA TRBJ2-2 TRBV11-2 NA
CASSYDGTSGYEQYF TGTGCCAGCAGTTACGATGGGACTAGCGGCTACGAGCAGTACTTC TRBD2 TRBJ2-7 TRBV6-2/TRBV6-3 medium-sized
CASSFGSGRGETQYF TGTGCCAGCAGCTTCGGTAGCGGGAGAGGGGAGACCCAGTACTTC TRBD2 TRBJ2-5 TRBV11-2 many
CAWSVSMGYTF TGTGCCTGGAGTGTATCAATGGGCTACACCTTC NA TRBJ1-2 TRBV30 medium-sized
CASSFLSQDTQYF TGTGCCAGCAGCTTTCTCTCTCAAGATACGCAGTATTTT NA TRBJ2-3 TRBV7-2 NA
CASSPEGGSGGYTF TGTGCCAGCAGCCCAGAGGGAGGTTCGGGTGGCTACACCTTC NA TRBJ1-2 TRBV3-1 many
CASSFSTSLFRNEQFF TGTGCCAGCAGCTTCTCGACTAGCCTTTTTCGAAATGAGCAGTTCTTC TRBD2 TRBJ2-1 TRBV3-1 many
CALGYLNTGELFF TGTGCCCTGGGCTACCTGAACACCGGGGAGCTGTTTTTT NA TRBJ2-2 TRBV12-3/TRBV12-4 few
CATWEGNEQFF TGTGCCACCTGGGAGGGAAATGAGCAGTTCTTC TRBD2 TRBJ2-1 TRBV2 many
CASSSRIAGGVYTQYF TGTGCCAGCAGTTCTAGAATAGCGGGAGGGGTTTATACGCAGTATTTT TRBD2 TRBJ2-3 TRBV28 few
CASSPPGGSSYGDEQFF TGTGCCAGCTCACCACCGGGTGGTAGCTCCTACGGGGATGAGCAGTTCTTC NA TRBJ2-1 TRBV18 many
CASSVSPAQGMNTEAFF TGTGCCAGCAGCGTTTCCCCCGCACAGGGCATGAACACTGAAGCTTTCTTT NA TRBJ1-1 TRBV9 NA
CASSRQGSEQYF TGTGCCAGCAGTCGACAGGGATCCGAGCAGTACTTC TRBD1 TRBJ2-7 TRBV12-3/TRBV12-4 NA
CASSPRGQGGTEAFF TGTGCCAGCAGCCCCAGGGGACAGGGGGGCACTGAAGCTTTCTTT TRBD1 TRBJ1-1 TRBV13 NA
CASEAPGINTGELFF TGTGCCAGTGAAGCCCCAGGGATTAACACCGGGGAGCTGTTTTTT NA TRBJ2-2 TRBV19 few
CASSSLAGCSQDTQYF TGTGCCAGCAGCTCCCTAGCGGGATGTTCACAAGATACCCAGTACTTC TRBD2 TRBJ2-5 TRBV28 few
CSAFPAGEYYNEQFF TGCAGTGCATTTCCAGCGGGAGAGTACTACAATGAGCAGTTCTTC TRBD2 TRBJ2-1 TRBV20-1 many
CASRTRGLYEQYF TGTGCCAGCAGAACCAGGGGGCTCTACGAGCAGTACTTC TRBD1 TRBJ2-7 TRBV11-3 once